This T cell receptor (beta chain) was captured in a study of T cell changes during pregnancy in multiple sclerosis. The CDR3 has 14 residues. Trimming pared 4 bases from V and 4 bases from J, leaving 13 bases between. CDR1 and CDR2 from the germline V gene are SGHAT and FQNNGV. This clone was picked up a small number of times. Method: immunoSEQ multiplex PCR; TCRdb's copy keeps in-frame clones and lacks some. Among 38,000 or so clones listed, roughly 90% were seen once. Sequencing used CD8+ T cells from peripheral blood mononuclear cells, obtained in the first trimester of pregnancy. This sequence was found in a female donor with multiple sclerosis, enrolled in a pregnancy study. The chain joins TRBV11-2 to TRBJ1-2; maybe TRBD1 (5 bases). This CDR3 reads CASSWGDASYGYTF. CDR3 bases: TGTGCCAGCAGCTGGGGGGACGCCTCCTATGGCTACACCTTC.